The 10 T cell receptor beta chains in this list originate from one sample, sequenced in a study of blood T cell repertoires in COVID-19. The method was immunoSEQ multiplex PCR; TCRdb's version includes in-frame clones alone and lacks a portion of them. Of about 190,000 clones listed, 84% are singletons. Material for sequencing was peripheral blood. The receptors originated from a woman between 65 and 79 years old with active or convalescent COVID-19.

This clone was seen only once. V and J are TRBV5-1 and TRBJ2-5; TRBD2 matches 7 bases. Germline lookup yields CDR1 SGHRS and CDR2 YFSETQ. CDR3 size: 15 residues. The V and J ends lost 1 base and 5 bases, in that order; junction bases with no gene match: 8. The CDR3 DNA reads as TGCGCCAGCAGCTTGCTAGCGGTTGCCGGGGAGACCCAGTACTTC. Protein: CASSLLAVAGETQYF.

This clone was recorded many times. The rearrangement uses TRBV7-9 and TRBJ2-7, with unresolved D. V was pared by 5 bases and J by 3 bases, with 11 bases between. CDR1 is SEHNR and CDR2 is FQNEAQ in the germline V gene (reference sequence). This CDR3 region has 13 residues. The CDR3 is CASSPDNHYEQYF. CDR3 in DNA: TGTGCCAGCAGCCCTGACAACCACTACGAGCAGTACTTC.

This clone has a single count. This chain connects TRBV4-1 to TRBJ1-5, with 12 nucleotides matching TRBD1. Germline trimming cut 3 bases from V and 6 bases from J; bases unmatched to any gene: 9. The germline CDR1 and CDR2 sequences are MGHRA and YSYEKL. CDR3 length: 17 residues. CDR3: CASSHEIGTGGSQPQHF. CDR3 DNA sequence: TGCGCCAGCAGCCACGAGATCGGGACAGGGGGCAGTCAGCCCCAGCATTTT.

The chain recombines TRBV4-2 with TRBJ2-7, with a weak D call TRBD2 (6 bases). V was shortened by 1 base and J by 0 bases, with 13 bases between the two germline ends. There are 16 residues in the CDR3. The V gene's germline CDR1 is LGHNA and CDR2 YNFKEQ. The CDR3 reads CASSQGRDGSSYEQYF. The CDR3 nucleotides are TGTGCCAGCAGCCAAGGGAGGGACGGGTCCTCCTACGAGCAGTACTTC.

Here the CDR3 reads CATSGGGFGGQRETQYF. CDR3 nucleotide sequence: TGTGCCACCAGTGGCGGGGGGTTTGGGGGCCAAAGAGAGACCCAGTACTTC. The chain couples TRBV24-1 to TRBJ2-5; 8 positions agree with TRBD2. CDR1 KGHDR and CDR2 SFDVKD come from the germline V gene. This CDR3 comprises 17 residues. V lost 5 bases, J lost 4 bases, and 14 bases stayed unmatched.

V gene TRBV12-3 or TRBV12-4 combines with J gene TRBJ2-3; D call uncertain. V gave up 6 bases and J gave up 3 bases, with 7 bases separating them. The CDR3 sequence is 12 residues long. CDR3 loop: CASRSRTDTQYF. For the CDR3, the DNA is TGTGCCAGCAGGTCCAGGACAGATACGCAGTATTTT.

The chain combines TRBV2 with TRBJ1-1; D gene ambiguous. Trimming pared 5 bases from V and 0 bases from J, leaving 7 bases between. The V gene's germline CDR1 is SNHLY and CDR2 FYNNEI. The CDR3 has 13 amino acids. This CDR3 reads CASSPQLNTEAFF. For the CDR3, the DNA is TGTGCCAGCAGTCCACAGCTGAACACTGAAGCTTTCTTT.

The V gene is TRBV5-1, the J gene TRBJ2-5; 8 bases are shared with TRBD2. V gave up 4 bases and J gave up 1 base; unmatched junction bases: 21. The CDR3 has 20 amino acids. The germline CDR1 and CDR2 sequences are SGHRS and YFSETQ. This CDR3 is CASSGGLGSPPLPFQETQYF. Written as DNA, the CDR3 is TGCGCCAGCAGCGGGGGACTAGGGTCCCCCCCGCTCCCGTTCCAAGAGACCCAGTACTTC.

The rearrangement links TRBV29-1 to TRBJ2-3; D not certain. Looked up from germline, CDR1 is SQVTM and CDR2 is ANQGSEA. Trimming left V 7 bases short and J 5 bases short, with 16 bases between. The CDR3 has 13 residues. CDR3 coding DNA: TGCAGCGGGGGTAAGAGAGGTCGAGATACGCAGTATTTT. This codes for CSGGKRGRDTQYF.

This clone was recorded at least ten times. The chain recombines TRBV20-1 with TRBJ1-5; D possibly corresponds to TRBD1 (6 bases). The CDR3 totals 13 residues. V dropped 3 bases and J dropped 7 bases, with 13 bases sitting between them. Germline V gives CDR1 DFQATT, CDR2 SNEGSKA (reference sequence). The CDR3 region has the DNA TGCAGTGCTAGTTCGGGGGGCAGGCAGCCCCAGCATTTT. Protein: CSASSGGRQPQHF.